These 17 T cell receptor beta chains share one sample of origin, sequenced in a study of blood T cell repertoires in COVID-19. Clones were read by immunoSEQ multiplex PCR, and TCRdb kept only the in-frame ones, dropping some. The sample has roughly 150,000 clones, approximately 80% seen once. Source material: peripheral blood. These receptors originate from a woman between 45 and 65 years old with acute or convalescent COVID-19.

This clone was observed a single time. The J gene is TRBJ2-3, the V gene TRBV15, with TRBD2 as a possible D gene (7 bases). Germline CDR1 and CDR2: LNHNV and YYDKDF (reference sequence). The V end lost 6 bases, the J end lost 2 bases, and 18 bases lay between the germline ends. The CDR3 covers 16 residues. The CDR3 DNA is TGTGCCACCAGTCGTTCCGGGGGGCCAAACACAGATACGCAGTATTTT. It is translated as CATSRSGGPNTDTQYF.

This chain links TRBV18 with TRBJ1-5; D is possibly TRBD1 (5 bases). Per germline, CDR1 KGHSH and CDR2 LQKENI. CDR3 length: 14 amino acids. Deletions cut 6 bases from V and 3 bases from J, with 12 bases between. CDR3 region: CASSPDRNNQPQHF. The CDR3, as DNA: TGTGCCAGCTCTCCTGACAGAAACAATCAGCCCCAGCATTTT.

J is TRBJ2-1 and V is TRBV11-3; 11 positions match TRBD2. J was trimmed by 5 bases and V by 6 bases; bases with no gene match: 6. Germline CDR1 reads SGHNT; CDR2 reads YENEEA. The CDR3 is 15 residues long. The CDR3 loop is CASSTGTSGNNEQFF. As DNA, the CDR3 is TGTGCCAGCAGTACCGGGACTAGCGGCAACAATGAGCAGTTCTTC.

The chain joins TRBV2 to TRBJ2-5; no definite D call. Germline CDR1 SNHLY, CDR2 FYNNEI. The CDR3 runs to 13 residues. V was pared by 1 base and J by 5 bases, with 8 bases between. In DNA form, the CDR3 reads TGTGCCAGCAGTGAAGGGCAACACGAGACCCAGTACTTC. Residues: CASSEGQHETQYF.

The J gene is TRBJ2-3, the V gene TRBV7-2; 10 bases map to TRBD1. Germline assignment: CDR1 SGHTA and CDR2 FQGNSA. The CDR3 is 15 residues long. Trimming removed 5 bases from V and 6 bases from J; junction bases left unmatched: 8. CDR3 DNA sequence: TGTGCCAGCAGCACCCGACAGGGGGCTGGGGATACGCAGTATTTT. It specifies CASSTRQGAGDTQYF.

V usage is TRBV4-3 and J usage is TRBJ2-7; 9 bases are a match to TRBD1. Germline loops: CDR1 LGHNA, CDR2 YSLEER. Losses at the gene ends were 4 bases for V and 4 bases for J; bases not matched to a gene: 5. The CDR3 is made up of 14 amino acids. CDR3 residues: CASSPGTGRYEQYF. The DNA of the CDR3 is TGCGCCAGCAGCCCTGGGACAGGGAGATACGAGCAGTACTTC.

The rearrangement links TRBV14 to TRBJ2-1; tentatively, D is TRBD2 (6 bases). From germline, CDR1 is SGHDN and CDR2 FVKESK. This CDR3 has 13 residues. The ends were cut back, 4 bases at V and 6 bases at J, with 10 bases in the middle. DNA of the CDR3: TGTGCCAGCAGCCTAGCGGACCTCAATGAGCAGTTCTTC. Protein: CASSLADLNEQFF.

The chain couples TRBV5-1 to TRBJ2-5, with TRBD2 matching 11 bases. Germline assignment: CDR1 SGHRS and CDR2 YFSETQ. V was clipped by 1 base and J by 5 bases; unmatched bases: 7. This CDR3 has 16 residues. CDR3 coding DNA: TGCGCCAGCAGCTTGTCGAATAGCGGGGGGGCGGAGACCCAGTACTTC. This translates into CASSLSNSGGAETQYF.

The chain employs TRBV7-2 and TRBJ2-7, with a weak D call TRBD2 (5 bases). The CDR3 consists of 14 residues. The V gene's germline CDR1 is SGHTA and CDR2 FQGNSA. Trimming left V 5 bases short and J 6 bases short, with 17 bases between. The chain's CDR3 is CASSPGYLWGEQYF. The CDR3 DNA follows: TGTGCCAGCAGCCCGGGATACCTATGGGGCGAGCAGTACTTC.

The rearrangement links TRBV5-6 to TRBJ1-5; tentative D call: TRBD1 (5 bases). Germline values: CDR1 SGHDT, CDR2 YYEEEE. This CDR3 region has 14 residues. The germline V and J ends were trimmed by 0 bases and 5 bases, with 9 bases remaining between them. In nucleotides, the CDR3 is TGTGCCAGCAGCTTGGGTGCGGGGGATCAGCCCCAGCATTTT. It encodes CASSLGAGDQPQHF.

The chain links TRBV4-2 to TRBJ2-4; 7 nucleotides agree with TRBD2. Germline CDR1 is LGHNA and CDR2 is YNFKEQ. V gave up 4 bases and J gave up 0 bases; unmatched junction bases: 12. The CDR3 has 18 residues. CDR3 region: CASSRKPGLTIAKNIQYF. As DNA, the CDR3 is TGTGCCAGCAGCCGGAAACCGGGACTAACCATAGCCAAAAACATTCAGTACTTC.

The V call is TRBV27, the J call TRBJ2-1, with D perhaps TRBD1 (6 bases). Looked up from germline, CDR1 is MNHEY and CDR2 is SMNVEV (reference sequence). The V end lost 5 bases, the J end lost 2 bases, and 13 bases lay between the germline ends. The CDR3 sequence is 15 residues long. CDR3 sequence reads: CASSVTGFTYNEQFF. The CDR3 region has the DNA TGTGCCAGCAGTGTCACAGGGTTTACCTACAATGAGCAGTTCTTC.

The chain couples TRBV28 to TRBJ1-2; 7 nucleotides match TRBD1. The germline gives CDR1 MDHEN, CDR2 SYDVKM. The CDR3 runs 13 residues. The J segment lost 8 bases and the V segment lost 5 bases, leaving 8 bases of the junction unmatched. The CDR3 is CASSLDREGGYTF. The CDR3, as DNA: TGTGCCAGCAGTCTAGACAGGGAAGGGGGCTACACCTTC.

This clone was seen more than once but under ten times. The chain has TRBV27 and TRBJ1-2, with D unresolved. The CDR3 runs to 16 residues. V was shortened by 2 bases and J by 4 bases, with 17 bases between the two germline ends. Germline CDR1 is MNHEY and CDR2 is SMNVEV (reference sequence). CDR3: CASSLTGSPLGYGYTF. CDR3 nucleotides: TGTGCCAGCAGTTTAACCGGGAGCCCCCTAGGCTATGGCTACACCTTC.

The chain is built from TRBV19 and TRBJ2-7; 7 bases match TRBD2. Trimming took 2 bases from V and 0 from J; bases not matched to a gene: 10. The CDR3 length is 17 residues. The germline gives CDR1 LNHDA, CDR2 SQIVND (reference sequence). The CDR3 DNA follows: TGTGCCAGTAGTATAACGGGGGGAGCGAGGAGCTCCTACGAGCAGTACTTC. It yields the protein CASSITGGARSSYEQYF.

The chain has TRBV28 and TRBJ1-2; D gene unclear. CDR1 is MDHEN, CDR2 SYDVKM, per germline. The CDR3 runs 15 residues. V was shortened by 10 bases and J by 2 bases, with 20 bases between the two germline ends. As DNA, the CDR3 is TGTGCCACCCGTCTGGGGAGAACAGCAAACTATGGCTACACCTTC. Amino acid sequence: CATRLGRTANYGYTF.

V gene TRBV9 combines with J gene TRBJ2-1; 7 nucleotides align to TRBD1. V gave up 3 bases and J gave up 6 bases; unmatched junction bases: 6. CDR1 SGDLS and CDR2 YYNGEE come from the germline V gene. CDR3 length equals 14 residues. Here the CDR3 reads CASSDGTVTNEQFF. The CDR3 DNA reads TGTGCCAGCAGCGACGGGACAGTCACCAATGAGCAGTTCTTC. Filled out from reference TRBV9 and TRBJ2-1, the complete variable domain reads DSGVTQTPKHLITATGQRVTLRCSPRSGDLSVYWYQQSLDQGLQFLIQYYNGEERAKGNILERFSAQQFPDLHSELNLSSLELGDSALYFCASSDGTVTNEQFFGPGTRLTVL.